This T cell receptor (beta chain) was sequenced in a study of shared clonotypes between healthy human individuals. Overall study results and limits: What rarefaction showed was incomplete sorted-subset sequencing despite large depth. Generation probability values for non-shared clonotypes were lower than those for clonotypes shared by all four donors.

At a deep level, the assay was run. TCRdb's table, derived via immunoSEQ multiplex PCR, lists solely in-frame clones and lacks some. The table lists roughly 1.5 million clones, 95% to 99% of them singletons. From CD4+ cells came CD45RA+ naive and CD45RA-negative memory subsets. In regard to this clone: Its antigen is not identified.

The material sequenced was naive CD4+ T cells sorted from blood. The subset was: CD45RA+ positively selected. The TCR sequence derives from a man aged 25 to 45 in good health.

The CDR3 here is CASSVRLLNTEAFF. Here the CDR3 DNA reads TGTGCCAGCAGCGTACGGTTATTGAACACTGAAGCTTTCTTT. The chain carries TRBV2 and TRBJ1-1; the D is unclear. Germline assignment: CDR1 SNHLY and CDR2 FYNNEI. The CDR3 consists of 14 residues. V shed 6 bases and J shed 0 bases, with 11 bases lying between them.